Shown below are 10 T cell receptor beta chains from a single sample sequenced in a study of blood T cell repertoires in COVID-19. Sequencing was performed with immunoSEQ multiplex PCR; in TCRdb, only in-frame clones are kept and a portion is missing. The sample records a few hundred thousand clones, more than 75% being singletons. Source material: peripheral blood. The origin of the receptors is a woman in her 50s with acute or convalescent COVID-19.

The gene calls are TRBV7-3 and TRBJ1-5, with no clear D. The CDR3 has 12 amino acids. CDR1 SGHTA and CDR2 FQGTGA come from the germline V gene. V was clipped by 4 bases and J by 6 bases, with 7 bases between them. In DNA form, the CDR3 reads TGTGCCAGCAGCTCCCAATTTCAGCCCCAGCATTTT. As protein: CASSSQFQPQHF.

The chain carries TRBV6-2 or TRBV6-3 and TRBJ1-2, with D perhaps TRBD1 (6 bases). The V end lost 2 bases, the J end lost 2 bases, and 6 bases lay between the germline ends. Germline V gives CDR1 MNHEY, CDR2 SVGEGT. The CDR3 extends over 13 amino acids. This CDR3 is CASSYDRNYGYTF. CDR3 sequence (DNA): TGTGCCAGCAGTTACGACAGGAACTATGGCTACACCTTC.

This clone is a singleton in its sample. The rearrangement uses TRBV5-6 and TRBJ2-5; TRBD1 is a possible D gene (6 bases). From germline, CDR1 is SGHDT and CDR2 YYEEEE. The CDR3 length is 14 residues. The V end was cut by 1 base, the J end by 1 base, with 8 bases between. This CDR3 reads CASSLWGLQETQYF. DNA for the CDR3: TGTGCCAGCAGCTTGTGGGGGCTCCAAGAGACCCAGTACTTC.

This chain uses TRBV5-8 with TRBJ2-1; perhaps TRBD1 as D (8 bases). V gave up 4 bases and J gave up 0 bases, with 17 bases separating them. The CDR3 has 17 amino acids. CDR1 and CDR2 (germline): SGHTS, YDEGEE. The CDR3 spells CASSRRTGGVSYNEQFF. DNA of the CDR3: TGTGCCAGCAGCCGGCGAACAGGGGGGGTCTCCTACAATGAGCAGTTCTTC. Supplemented by reference TRBV5-8 and TRBJ2-1, the full variable domain reads EAGVTQSPTHLIKTRGQQATLRCSPISGHTSVYWYQQALGLGLQFLLWYDEGEERNRGNFPPRFSGRQFPNYSSELNVNALELEDSALYLCASSRRTGGVSYNEQFFGPGTRLTVL.

This chain uses TRBV5-4 with TRBJ2-5; 13 bases map to TRBD2. The CDR3 runs 15 residues. The V segment lost 0 bases and the J segment 5 bases; nucleotides outside the gene matches: 1. Germline CDR1 reads SGHNT; CDR2 reads YYREEE (reference sequence). The CDR3: CASSLGLAGGETQYF. As DNA, the CDR3 is TGTGCCAGCAGCTTGGGACTAGCGGGAGGCGAGACCCAGTACTTC. The variable domain in full, completed from reference TRBV5-4 and TRBJ2-5, reads ETGVTQSPTHLIKTRGQQVTLRCSSQSGHNTVSWYQQALGQGPQFIFQYYREEENGRGNFPPRFSGLQFPNYSSELNVNALELDDSALYLCASSLGLAGGETQYFGPGTRLLVL.

The V and J genes are TRBV3-1 (or the pseudogene TRBV3-2) and TRBJ2-3; weak D call: TRBD2 (5 bases). The V end was cut by 5 bases, the J end by 10 bases, with 22 bases between. The germline gives CDR1 LGHDT, CDR2 YNNKEL (reference sequence). The CDR3 has 15 amino acids. DNA for the CDR3: TGTGCCAGCAGCTCCTCTGTTGTTTTGGGGAGCGCGCAGTATTTT. It encodes CASSSSVVLGSAQYF.

In its sample, this clone was seen a few times. This chain links TRBV24-1 with TRBJ1-5; TRBD1 matches at 7 bases. V lost 2 bases to trimming and J lost 3 bases; unmatched junction nucleotides: 9. The length of the CDR3 is 17 residues. Germline V gene data show CDR1 as KGHDR and CDR2 as SFDVKD. The CDR3 DNA is TGTGCCACCAGTGATTCCCACAGGGGCTTGTCCAATCAGCCCCAGCATTTT. Its translation is CATSDSHRGLSNQPQHF.

This clone was counted only a few times. V and J are TRBV4-3 and TRBJ2-7; 9 bases fit TRBD2. This CDR3 is built from 17 residues. V dropped 0 bases and J dropped 2; count of bases not matched to a gene: 8. The V gene's germline CDR1 is LGHNA and CDR2 YSLEER. CDR3 amino acids: CASSQEGGSGSTYEQYF. CDR3 coding DNA: TGCGCCAGCAGCCAAGAAGGGGGTAGCGGGAGCACCTACGAGCAGTACTTC.

The rearrangement links TRBV10-1 to TRBJ2-7; TRBD2 is a possible D gene (5 bases). The length of the CDR3 is 13 residues. Trimming took off 6 bases at V and 3 bases at J, with 12 bases between the two ends. Germline-derived CDR1 and CDR2 are WNHNN and SYGVQD (reference sequence). CDR3 nucleotide sequence: TGCGCCAGCAGGGGATTACGGGGCTACGAGCAGTACTTC. Translation gives CASRGLRGYEQYF.

The CDR3 reads CASGLGGGFTYEQYF. In DNA form, the CDR3 reads TGTGCCAGCGGATTAGGGGGGGGATTCACCTACGAGCAGTACTTC. The rearrangement joins TRBV28 to TRBJ2-7; D is possibly TRBD2 (7 bases). Trimming cost V 8 bases and J 2 bases, with 19 bases left between them. Germline V lookup: CDR1 MDHEN, CDR2 SYDVKM. This CDR3 comprises 15 residues.